These 20 T cell receptor beta chains came from one sample sequenced in a study of blood T cell repertoires in COVID-19. Profiled with immunoSEQ multiplex PCR; TCRdb holds only in-frame clones, not every one. The data contain around 130,000 clones, 86% of them seen just once; the ten biggest clones take up about 2.5%. Sequenced sample: PBMCs or T cells enriched from blood (not recorded which). The receptor set was obtained from a woman in her 50s who had recovered from COVID-19.

This clone was observed a single time. This chain connects TRBV6-1 to TRBJ1-1; TRBD1 might be the D (5 bases). Per germline, CDR1 MNHNS and CDR2 SASEGT. The CDR3 runs 13 residues. Trimming stripped 11 bases from V and 2 bases from J, with 15 bases between. Here the CDR3 reads CAFLRGLNTEAFF. The CDR3 DNA sequence: TGTGCCTTCCTAAGGGGATTAAACACTGAAGCTTTCTTT.

The chain combines TRBV5-1 with TRBJ2-1; D is undetermined. Trimming pared 2 bases from V and 7 bases from J, leaving 4 bases between. CDR3 size: 11 residues. The germline V gene has CDR1 SGHRS and CDR2 YFSETQ. DNA for the CDR3: TGCGCCAGCAGCTTCGCGAATGAGCAGTTCTTC. It translates to CASSFANEQFF.

This clone showed up just a few times. V usage is TRBV7-2 and J usage is TRBJ2-7, with 10 bases aligning to TRBD2. CDR1 is SGHTA, CDR2 FQGNSA, per germline. The CDR3 length is 15 residues. V lost 5 bases and J lost 3; bases outside the gene matches: 7. The CDR3 DNA is TGTGCCAGCAGCCGTAGCGGGGGGCCGGGCTACGAGCAGTACTTC. Amino acids: CASSRSGGPGYEQYF.

As for this clone: Other nucleotide sequences in the sample specify the same CDR3. The V and J genes are TRBV18 and TRBJ2-7, with unresolved D. Between the trimmed V and J ends, which lost 2 bases and 2 bases, there was a span of 10 bases. The CDR3 extends over 14 amino acids. The germline gives CDR1 KGHSH, CDR2 LQKENI. DNA for the CDR3: TGTGCCAGCTCACCAGGAACAGACCCCTACGAGCAGTACTTC. Protein: CASSPGTDPYEQYF.

This chain uses TRBV9 with TRBJ2-2, with 8 positions matching TRBD1. The junction had 11 bases not matched to a gene; V was cut back by 3 bases and J by 7 bases. This CDR3 region has 16 residues. Germline lookup yields CDR1 SGDLS and CDR2 YYNGEE. The CDR3 here is CASSAPGQAAGGELFF. The CDR3 DNA sequence: TGTGCCAGCAGCGCCCCGGGACAGGCCGCCGGCGGGGAGCTGTTTTTT.

This clone was seen once. The CDR3 DNA reads as TGTGCCAGCAGCATGTCCGGGACAGGGTGGCAAAAACTGTTTTTT. It encodes CASSMSGTGWQKLFF. The genes are TRBV5-4 and TRBJ1-4; 9 bases match TRBD1. The CDR3 loop spans 15 amino acids. Germline V gene data show CDR1 as SGHNT and CDR2 as YYREEE (reference sequence). The trim removed 4 bases at V and 9 bases at J, leaving 10 bases unmatched.

This chain uses TRBV5-4 with TRBJ2-7; D is ambiguous. Germline CDR1 is SGHNT and CDR2 is YYREEE (reference sequence). The CDR3 is 13 amino acids. V was cut by 3 bases and J by 0 bases, with 7 bases left in between. The CDR3 DNA follows: TGTGCCAGCAGCTCGCGCGGCTCCTACGAGCAGTACTTC. It translates to CASSSRGSYEQYF.

The chain is built from TRBV7-8 and TRBJ2-7; a possible D gene is TRBD2 (5 bases). Germline assignment: CDR1 SGHVS and CDR2 FQNEAQ. The CDR3 length is 15 residues. V lost 4 bases to trimming and J lost 9 bases, with 22 bases between them. The CDR3 DNA reads TGTGCCAGCAGCTCCAGCGTCGGACGGGGATCTTGGCAGTACTTC. This sequence encodes CASSSSVGRGSWQYF.

The chain employs TRBV3-1 (or the pseudogene TRBV3-2) and TRBJ2-5; possible D gene TRBD1, 5 bases. Germline V gene data show CDR1 as LGHDT and CDR2 as YNNKEL (reference sequence). This CDR3 has 15 amino acids. V lost 1 base to trimming and J lost 2 bases, with 11 bases between them. The CDR3 region is CASSQAPTVQETQYF. The CDR3 DNA sequence: TGTGCCAGCAGCCAAGCGCCGACAGTTCAAGAGACCCAGTACTTC.

The J gene is TRBJ2-1, the V gene TRBV7-6; D call uncertain. Germline-derived CDR1 and CDR2 are SGHVS and FNYEAQ. Trimming removed 4 bases at V and 5 bases at J, with 6 bases between. CDR3 length: 12 residues. The CDR3 bases are TGTGCCAGCAGCTCTACCAACAATGAGCAGTTCTTC. Protein sequence: CASSSTNNEQFF.

This chain joins TRBV5-1 and TRBJ2-6, with 14 nucleotides matching TRBD2. V was clipped by 3 bases and J by 4 bases; unmatched bases: 9. The CDR3 has 19 amino acids. The germline CDR1 and CDR2 sequences are SGHRS and YFSETQ. Written as DNA, the CDR3 is TGCGCCAGCAGCTCGCTGGGGACTAGCGGGGGCGCCGGGGCCAACGTCCTGACTTTC. Its protein product is CASSSLGTSGGAGANVLTF. The full variable domain, in which reference TRBV5-1 and TRBJ2-6 provide the parts outside the CDR3, is KAGVTQTPRYLIKTRGQQVTLSCSPISGHRSVSWYQQTPGQGLQFLFEYFSETQRNKGNFPGRFSGRQFSNSRSEMNVSTLELGDSALYLCASSSLGTSGGAGANVLTFGAGSRLTVL.

Comments on this clone: Other DNA sequences in this sample translate to the same CDR3. The V and J genes are TRBV7-2 and TRBJ2-2; D remains unclear. Germline V CDR1 and CDR2: SGHTA, FQGNSA. V was pared by 4 bases and J by 1 base, with 7 bases between. The CDR3 spans 14 residues. The chain's CDR3 is CASSSQMNTGELFF. The CDR3 nucleotides read TGTGCCAGCAGCTCCCAAATGAACACCGGGGAGCTGTTTTTT. The full variable domain, with the rest looked up from reference TRBV7-2 and TRBJ2-2, is GAGVSQSPSNKVTEKGKDVELRCDPISGHTALYWYRQSLGQGLEFLIYFQGNSAPDKSGLPSDRFSAERTGGSVSTLTIQRTQQEDSAVYLCASSSQMNTGELFFGEGSRLTVL.

This clone appeared a few times. This rearrangement joins TRBV6-2 or TRBV6-3 to TRBJ1-5, with D hard to call. Germline CDR1 MNHEY, CDR2 SVGEGT. Trimming stripped 6 bases from V and 1 base from J, with 10 bases between. The CDR3 is 14 amino acids. The CDR3 DNA reads as TGTGCCAGCAGCTCCCCCAGGAGCAATCAGCCCCAGCATTTT. This gives the protein CASSSPRSNQPQHF.

The rearrangement uses TRBV7-6 and TRBJ2-3; the D gene is possibly TRBD2 (7 bases). This CDR3 has 16 residues. CDR1 and CDR2 (germline): SGHVS, FNYEAQ. Trimming left V 1 base short and J 2 bases short, with 13 bases between. The CDR3 loop is CASSLVGGGLTDTQYF. CDR3 sequence (DNA): TGTGCCAGCAGCTTAGTAGGCGGGGGCCTCACAGATACGCAGTATTTT.

The genes are TRBV24-1 and TRBJ2-1; 13 bases align to TRBD2. The CDR3 length is 23 residues. Looked up from germline, CDR1 is KGHDR and CDR2 is SFDVKD. V lost 12 bases and J lost 4; bases outside the gene matches: 32. The CDR3 is CAPRGGGGTPGLAGAGKYNEQFF. The CDR3 coding sequence is TGTGCCCCCCGTGGGGGGGGCGGGACCCCTGGACTAGCGGGGGCTGGTAAATACAATGAGCAGTTCTTC.

This chain joins TRBV7-8 and TRBJ1-1; D may be TRBD1 (6 bases). V was shortened by 4 bases and J by 2 bases, with 17 bases between the two germline ends. CDR3 length equals 16 residues. Germline V gene sequence: CDR1 SGHVS, CDR2 FQNEAQ. The CDR3 region is CASSSNLRTDNTEAFF. The CDR3 DNA is TGTGCCAGCAGCTCCAATCTGCGGACAGATAACACTGAAGCTTTCTTT.

Only one count was recorded for this clone. V usage is TRBV18 and J usage is TRBJ1-1; a weak D match, TRBD1 (5 bases). Germline CDR1 and CDR2: KGHSH and LQKENI. Trimming removed 2 bases at V and 3 bases at J, with 16 bases between. This CDR3 has 16 residues. Here the CDR3 reads CASSPGWGEDYTEAFF. The CDR3 nucleotides are TGTGCCAGCTCACCAGGTTGGGGGGAGGACTACACTGAAGCTTTCTTT.

This chain links TRBV2 with TRBJ2-1; D is possibly TRBD2 (5 bases). Trimming took off 7 bases at V and 9 bases at J, with 10 bases between the two ends. This CDR3 is built from 11 residues. Per germline, CDR1 SNHLY and CDR2 FYNNEI. CDR3 loop: CASNKEVEQFF. CDR3 sequence (DNA): TGTGCCAGCAACAAGGAGGTTGAGCAGTTCTTC. Full variable domain (missing parts from reference TRBV2 and TRBJ2-1): EPEVTQTPSHQVTQMGQEVILRCVPISNHLYFYWYRQILGQKVEFLVSFYNNEISEKSEIFDDQFSVERPDGSNFTLKIRSTKLEDSAMYFCASNKEVEQFFGPGTRLTVL.

The chain joins TRBV5-1 to TRBJ2-3; 12 bases are a match to TRBD1. This CDR3 has 17 residues. Germline V gene sequence: CDR1 SGHRS, CDR2 YFSETQ. J lost 6 bases, V lost 4 bases, and 12 bases had no gene match. CDR3 sequence reads: CASSPSPGTGGADTQYF. CDR3 sequence (DNA): TGCGCCAGCAGCCCAAGTCCCGGGACAGGGGGCGCGGATACGCAGTATTTT.

The chain recombines TRBV10-3 with TRBJ2-7; 9 nucleotides align to TRBD1. Germline V gene data show CDR1 as ENHRY and CDR2 as SYGVKD. V shed 3 bases, J shed 8 bases, and the junction held 11 bases outside the gene matches. The CDR3 covers 15 residues. CDR3 protein: CAISDGTGQHVKQYF. The CDR3 DNA reads TGTGCCATCAGTGACGGGACAGGGCAGCATGTAAAGCAGTACTTC.